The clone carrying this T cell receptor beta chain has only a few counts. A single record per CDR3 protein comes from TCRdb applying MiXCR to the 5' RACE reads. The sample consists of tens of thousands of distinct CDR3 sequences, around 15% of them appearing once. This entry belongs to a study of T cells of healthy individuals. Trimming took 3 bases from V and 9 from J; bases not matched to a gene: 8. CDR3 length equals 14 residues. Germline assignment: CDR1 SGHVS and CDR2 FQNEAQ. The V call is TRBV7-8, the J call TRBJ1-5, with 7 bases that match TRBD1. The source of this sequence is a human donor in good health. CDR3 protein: CASSFRGAQGPQHF. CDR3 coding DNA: TGTGCCAGCAGCTTCAGGGGGGCCCAGGGGCCCCAGCATTTT.